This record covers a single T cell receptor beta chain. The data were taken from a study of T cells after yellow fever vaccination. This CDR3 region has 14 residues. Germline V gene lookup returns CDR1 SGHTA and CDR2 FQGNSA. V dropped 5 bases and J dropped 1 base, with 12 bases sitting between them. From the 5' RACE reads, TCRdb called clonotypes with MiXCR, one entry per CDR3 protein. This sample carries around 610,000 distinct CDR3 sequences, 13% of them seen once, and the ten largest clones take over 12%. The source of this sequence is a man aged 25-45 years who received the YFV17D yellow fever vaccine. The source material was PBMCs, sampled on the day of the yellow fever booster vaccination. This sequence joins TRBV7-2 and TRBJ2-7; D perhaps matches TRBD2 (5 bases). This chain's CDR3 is CASSPGPGSYEQYF. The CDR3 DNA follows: TGTGCCAGCAGCCCTGGTCCGGGATCCTACGAGCAGTACTTC.